This entry describes one T cell receptor (beta chain). Its specificity is unknown. Method: immunoSEQ multiplex PCR; TCRdb's copy keeps in-frame clones and lacks some. This table has around 300,000 clones, nearly 90% appearing once. The donors were part of the validation cohort, which consisted of about 130 subjects and was separate from the first cohort of under 750 subjects. The sample originates from a study of cytomegalovirus exposure and HLA in healthy donors. Whole-study results and caveats: Reports indicated that the classifier achieved high specificity and sensitivity in diagnosing cytomegalovirus status.

The CDR3 length is 13 residues. V was cut by 4 bases and J by 8 bases, with 14 bases left in between. Germline V CDR1 and CDR2: MGHRA, YSYEKL. Material: PBMCs. This sequence was found in a man aged 30-40 years in good health and CMV-seronegative. V gene TRBV4-1 combines with J gene TRBJ1-1; D uncertain. The CDR3 region has the DNA TGCGCCAGCAGCCTTATGGGGAGCTGGGAAGCTTTCTTT. Its translation: CASSLMGSWEAFF.